Listed here are 24 T cell receptor beta chains from one sample, sequenced in a study of post-analysis software for immune sequencing data. Prepared TCR beta cDNA libraries contained unique molecular identifiers. TCRdb recomputed calls from the PCR reads with MiXCR, one row per CDR3 protein. The table records under 200,000 distinct CDR3 sequences, approximately 30% of them present only once. Study results and limitations: Roughly five TRBV segments appeared more often in patients than in controls, and TRBV5-6, TRBV5-1 and TRBV20-1 were among these.

No antigen is known for these receptors. The specimen was blood. The receptors shown here come from a girl aged 2-17 years with multiple sclerosis.

The chain links TRBV28 to TRBJ2-7, with 10 bases identical to TRBD1. The CDR3 covers 15 residues. CDR1 and CDR2 (germline): MDHEN, SYDVKM. Trimming removed 3 bases from V and 2 bases from J; junction bases left unmatched: 4. The CDR3 nucleotides are TGTGCCAGCAGTTTTCCCGGGACAGGGGCCTACGAGCAGTACTTC. It specifies CASSFPGTGAYEQYF. Combining the CDR3 with reference TRBV28 and TRBJ2-7 gives the whole variable domain DVKVTQSSRYLVKRTGEKVFLECVQDMDHENMFWYRQDPGLGLRLIYFSYDVKMKEKGDIPEGYSVSREKKERFSLILESASTNQTSMYLCASSFPGTGAYEQYFGPGTRLTVT.

The chain employs TRBV12-3 or TRBV12-4 and TRBJ2-2; D is unresolved. The CDR3 runs to 14 residues. V was cut by 5 bases and J by 5 bases, with 12 bases left in between. In nucleotides, the CDR3 is TGTGCCAGCAGTCCTCAGGAGTTTACCGGGGAGCTGTTTTTT. Translating it yields CASSPQEFTGELFF.

This clonotype showed up many times. This chain links TRBV29-1 with TRBJ2-1; TRBD1 matches at 8 bases. Germline V gives CDR1 SQVTM, CDR2 ANQGSEA. J lost 7 bases, V lost 6 bases, and 14 bases had no gene match. The length of the CDR3 is 15 residues. CDR3 region: CSVKRATGARNEQFF. The CDR3 DNA reads TGCAGCGTAAAAAGAGCGACAGGGGCAAGGAATGAGCAGTTCTTC.

For this clonotype: A much more abundant neighbour one base away suggests this may be a read error. This chain joins TRBV29-1 and TRBJ2-4; 11 bases agree with TRBD2. The J call may be wrong; the DNA end is better matched by TRBJ2-7. Germline V gives CDR1 SQVTM, CDR2 ANQGSEA. The CDR3 has 14 residues. The DNA for the CDR3 is TGCAGCGTCGAAGGACTAGCGGGCGGCTACGAGCAGTACTTC. Translation: CSVEGLAGGYEQYF.

This clonotype has just a few counts. The chain links TRBV7-8 to TRBJ2-2; D is uncertain. The CDR3 runs 18 residues. Germline assignment: CDR1 SGHVS and CDR2 FQNEAQ. Deletions cut 1 base from V and 1 base from J, with 16 bases between. CDR3: CASSLVPNGPKNTGELFF. The DNA of the CDR3 is TGTGCCAGCAGCTTAGTTCCAAACGGCCCAAAGAACACCGGGGAGCTGTTTTTT.

The table lists this clonotype with many counts. The genes are TRBV7-2 and TRBJ2-7; maybe TRBD1 (5 bases). Germline CDR1 and CDR2: SGHTA and FQGNSA. Trimming shortened V by 5 bases and J by 3 bases, and 14 bases separated the two germline ends. The CDR3 runs 14 residues. This CDR3 reads CASSRYRSDYEQYF. The CDR3 region has the DNA TGTGCCAGCAGCCGATACAGGTCCGACTACGAGCAGTACTTC.

As concerns this clonotype: This may stem from a read error, because a much larger clone lies one nucleotide away. The chain is built from TRBV29-1 and TRBJ2-5; TRBD1 might be the D (6 bases). The CDR3 is 13 residues long. Germline V gene lookup returns CDR1 SQVTM and CDR2 ANQGSEA. V lost 8 bases, J lost 5 bases, and 18 bases lay in between. DNA of the CDR3: TGCAGCACTGGGGGCAGGGTGGTGGAGACCCAGTACTTC. Translated, it gives CSTGGRVVETQYF.

The table lists this clonotype with many counts. CDR3 residues: CASSEQAVSDTQYF. DNA for the CDR3: TGTGCCAGCAGTGAACAGGCGGTTTCAGATACGCAGTATTTT. This chain joins TRBV2 and TRBJ2-3; D gene uncertain. CDR1 and CDR2 (germline): SNHLY, FYNNEI. The CDR3 runs 14 residues. With 2 bases removed from V and 4 bases from J, the gap between germline ends came to 10 bases.

This clonotype was observed a handful of times. This sequence joins TRBV9 and TRBJ1-5; perhaps TRBD1 as D (5 bases). Trimming shortened V by 0 bases and J by 6 bases, and 13 bases separated the two germline ends. There are 15 residues in the CDR3. Per germline, CDR1 SGDLS and CDR2 YYNGEE. For the CDR3, the DNA is TGTGCCAGCAGCGTAGAGCCAGGGACGGTTCAGCCCCAGCATTTT. Its protein product is CASSVEPGTVQPQHF.

This clonotype was recorded many times. The CDR3: CASSPGTGVSYEQYF. The CDR3 DNA follows: TGCGCCAGCAGCCCCGGGACAGGGGTCTCCTACGAGCAGTACTTC. The chain recombines TRBV5-1 with TRBJ2-7; 10 bases align to TRBD1. V lost 4 bases to trimming and J lost 0 bases; unmatched junction nucleotides: 4. The germline V gene has CDR1 SGHRS and CDR2 YFSETQ. CDR3 length: 15 amino acids.

As regards this clonotype: A read error may explain this, as a much larger clone is one base away. The V call is TRBV5-5, the J call TRBJ1-2, with TRBD1 matching 9 bases. The CDR3 covers 15 residues. Germline assignment: CDR1 SGHKS and CDR2 YYEKEE (reference sequence). V lost 3 bases, J lost 6 bases, and 9 bases stayed unmatched. The CDR3 sequence is CASSWGTGPLHGYTF. Here the CDR3 DNA reads TGTGCCAGCAGCTGGGGGACAGGGCCTCTCCATGGCTACACCTTC.

The sample holds a few counts of this clonotype. This chain links TRBV27 with TRBJ1-5, with 7 bases lining up with TRBD1. CDR1 is MNHEY and CDR2 is SMNVEV in the germline V gene (reference sequence). The CDR3 has 13 residues. J was trimmed by 7 bases and V by 5 bases; bases with no gene match: 5. In nucleotides, the CDR3 is TGTGCCAGCAGTGACAGGGTTGGGCAGCCCCAGCATTTT. It yields the protein CASSDRVGQPQHF.

This clonotype has just a few counts. The chain carries TRBV9 and TRBJ2-5, with TRBD2 matching 11 bases. CDR1 is SGDLS and CDR2 is YYNGEE in the germline V gene. The CDR3 sequence is 16 residues long. J gave up 5 bases and V 3 bases, and 9 bases lay outside the gene matches. CDR3 coding DNA: TGTGCCAGCAGCGCCTCTAGCGGGGGGTCTTCGGAGACCCAGTACTTC. Amino acids: CASSASSGGSSETQYF.

The table lists this clonotype with many counts. This rearrangement joins TRBV10-3 to TRBJ2-5; TRBD2 is a possible D gene (5 bases). Between the trimmed V and J ends, which lost 2 bases and 3 bases, there was a span of 13 bases. CDR3 length: 15 residues. Germline assignment: CDR1 ENHRY and CDR2 SYGVKD. In DNA form, the CDR3 reads TGTGCCATCAGTGAGAGGTCTAGCTGGAAAGAGACCCAGTACTTC. Its translation is CAISERSSWKETQYF.

This clonotype turned up a few times. The gene calls are TRBV5-7 and TRBJ1-5; D gene unclear. TRBV5-7 belongs to the ORF category, with a function that is uncertain. The CDR3 length is 14 residues. V lost 2 bases, J lost 3 bases, and 9 bases lay in between. CDR3 DNA: TGTGCCAGCAGCTTTCTCTCCCACAATCAGCCCCAGCATTTT. As protein: CASSFLSHNQPQHF.

Worth noting for this clonotype: Given a much more abundant clone one base away, this may be a read error. The chain has TRBV20-1 and TRBJ2-1; 9 bases agree with TRBD2. This CDR3 contains 16 residues. Per the germline V gene, CDR1 is DFQATT and CDR2 is SNEGSKA (reference sequence). J was trimmed by 4 bases and V by 3 bases; bases with no gene match: 10. CDR3 DNA: TGCAGTGCTAGCATTGGTAGCGGGGGACTATACAATGAGCAGTTCTTC. Its translation: CSASIGSGGLYNEQFF.

The V call is TRBV5-1, the J call TRBJ1-6, with no clear D. Germline lookup yields CDR1 SGHRS and CDR2 YFSETQ. With 4 bases removed from V and 10 bases from J, the gap between germline ends came to 9 bases. The length of the CDR3 is 12 residues. The CDR3 region is CASSHENSPLHF. The CDR3 bases are TGCGCCAGCAGCCATGAAAACTCACCCCTCCACTTT. Full variable domain (remainder filled in from reference TRBV5-1 and TRBJ1-6): KAGVTQTPRYLIKTRGQQVTLSCSPISGHRSVSWYQQTPGQGLQFLFEYFSETQRNKGNFPGRFSGRQFSNSRSEMNVSTLELGDSALYLCASSHENSPLHFGNGTRLTVT.

The gene calls are TRBV20-1 and TRBJ1-1; no firm D call. V gave up 0 bases and J gave up 6 bases, with 5 bases separating them. CDR3 length equals 11 residues. In germline, CDR1 is DFQATT, CDR2 SNEGSKA (reference sequence). The CDR3 loop is CSARDSPEAFF. The CDR3 region has the DNA TGCAGTGCTAGAGATTCGCCTGAAGCTTTCTTT.

Many counts were recorded for this clonotype. The chain recombines TRBV24-1 with TRBJ1-2, with D maybe TRBD1 (5 bases). CDR1 is KGHDR and CDR2 is SFDVKD in the germline V gene. Trimming removed 5 bases from V and 2 bases from J, with 14 bases in between. The CDR3 covers 15 residues. The CDR3 DNA sequence: TGTGCCACCAGTGGAGGGACGGAGAAGAACTATGGCTACACCTTC. Residues: CATSGGTEKNYGYTF.

This clonotype was detected only a few times. CDR3 coding DNA: TGCGCCAGCAGCTTGGTCTTTTCGGCTAGCTCGAATGAGCAGTACTTC. This sequence encodes CASSLVFSASSNEQYF. The chain links TRBV5-1 to TRBJ2-7; possibly TRBD2 for D (5 bases). The CDR3 is 16 amino acids. Trimming cost V 0 bases and J 7 bases, with 20 bases left between them. Germline CDR1 reads SGHRS; CDR2 reads YFSETQ.

This chain connects TRBV18 to TRBJ2-3; the match to TRBD2 covers 11 bases. V lost 3 bases to trimming and J lost 2 bases; unmatched junction nucleotides: 10. Germline-derived CDR1 and CDR2 are KGHSH and LQKENI. This CDR3 has 18 amino acids. This chain's CDR3 is CASSPKAGTSGHTDTQYF. The CDR3 coding sequence is TGTGCCAGCTCACCGAAAGCAGGGACTAGCGGACACACAGATACGCAGTATTTT.

This chain joins TRBV6-2 or TRBV6-3 and TRBJ1-2; weak D call: TRBD1 (6 bases). Germline CDR1 MNHEY, CDR2 SVGEGT. The CDR3 is 15 amino acids. The germline V and J ends were trimmed by 4 bases and 3 bases, with 15 bases remaining between them. The CDR3 coding sequence is TGTGCCAGCAGTTCGTCAGGGGTTGTGCACTATGGCTACACCTTC. It is translated as CASSSSGVVHYGYTF.

This clonotype showed up just a few times. The chain combines TRBV20-1 with TRBJ2-3; 8 nucleotides align to TRBD1. CDR3 length equals 14 residues. Looked up from germline, CDR1 is DFQATT and CDR2 is SNEGSKA (reference sequence). Losses at the gene ends were 3 bases for V and 3 bases for J; bases not matched to a gene: 5. The CDR3 region is CSARFRGLTDTQYF. The CDR3 DNA sequence: TGCAGTGCTAGGTTCAGGGGGCTGACAGATACGCAGTATTTT.

At least ten counts were recorded for this clonotype. The chain recombines TRBV5-1 with TRBJ1-1; D not certain. V lost 4 bases and J 10 bases, leaving 23 bases between the germline ends. CDR1 and CDR2 (germline): SGHRS, YFSETQ. The CDR3 totals 15 residues. The CDR3 nucleotides read TGCGCCAGCAGCCCCGAGGGTGGAGGGATTGTAAGAGCTTTCTTT. Translated: CASSPEGGGIVRAFF.